This TCR beta chain is from a study of shared clonotypes between healthy human individuals. This clone has only one observation. Its antigen is not identified. Genomic DNA of every subset was divided equally among multiple immunoSEQ plates. Method: immunoSEQ multiplex PCR; TCRdb's copy keeps in-frame clones and lacks some. In the table there are millions of clones, approximately 95% of which are singletons. This CDR3 has 12 residues. Germline-derived CDR1 and CDR2 are SQVTM and ANQGSEA. V shed 7 bases, J shed 6 bases, and the junction held 8 bases outside the gene matches. Notes on the study in general: Memory subsets generally showed smaller estimated richness than naive subsets did.

The gene calls are TRBV29-1 and TRBJ2-7, with 8 nucleotides matching TRBD1. The sample taken for sequencing was naive CD4+ T cells sorted from blood. Subset meaning: CD45RA+ positively selected. This clonotype was obtained from a man aged 18 to 29 in good health. CDR3 DNA sequence: TGCAGCGCCCTCAAACAGGGGGGCGAGCAGTACTTC. Translation: CSALKQGGEQYF.